This T cell receptor (beta chain) was observed in a study of shared clonotypes between healthy human individuals. This table comes from immunoSEQ multiplex PCR, and its TCRdb copy is limited to in-frame clones, with some not included. Here the sample spans approximately 500,000 clones, over 60% being singletons. This clonotype was sampled from a woman between 40 and 50 years old in good health. Some clones in this sample may be carry-over from other donors' samples. Sequencing used PBMCs.

Here the CDR3 reads CASSLRAGGYGETQYF. The CDR3 DNA sequence: TGTGCCAGCAGTCTGCGTGCAGGGGGCTACGGGGAGACCCAGTACTTC. The chain recombines TRBV5-6 with TRBJ2-5, with TRBD1 matching 8 bases. The V gene's germline CDR1 is SGHDT and CDR2 YYEEEE. The CDR3 covers 16 residues. Trimming at V came to 5 bases and at J to 5 bases, leaving 14 bases not matched to a gene.